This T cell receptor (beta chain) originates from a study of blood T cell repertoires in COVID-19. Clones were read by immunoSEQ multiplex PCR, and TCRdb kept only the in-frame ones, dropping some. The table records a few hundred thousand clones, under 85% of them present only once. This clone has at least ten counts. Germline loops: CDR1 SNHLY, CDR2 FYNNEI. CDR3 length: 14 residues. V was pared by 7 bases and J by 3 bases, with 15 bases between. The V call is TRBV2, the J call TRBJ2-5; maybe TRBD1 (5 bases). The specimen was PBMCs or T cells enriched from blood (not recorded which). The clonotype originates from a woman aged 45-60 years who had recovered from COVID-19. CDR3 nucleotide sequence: TGTGCCAGCAAGGTGGAGACAGTAAAAGAGACCCAGTACTTC. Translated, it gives CASKVETVKETQYF.